The next 12 T cell receptor beta chains were all read from a single sample in a study of cytomegalovirus exposure and HLA in healthy donors. 60 Vbeta and 13 Jbeta primers were used in PCR. Sequencing was performed with immunoSEQ multiplex PCR; in TCRdb, only in-frame clones are kept and a portion is missing. The data hold about 160,000 clones, with around 80% observed a single time. Sequencing was carried out using PBMCs. The receptors were gathered from a woman younger than 30 in good health and CMV-seronegative.

The V and J genes are TRBV6-6 and TRBJ2-4; TRBD1 might be the D (5 bases). The CDR3 length is 16 residues. Germline V gives CDR1 MNHNY, CDR2 SVGAGI (reference sequence). Trimming took 5 bases from V and 2 from J, leaving 16 bases between them. In DNA, the CDR3 is TGTGCCAGCAGTGTTCGGCAGGGCGGATCCAAAAACATTCAGTACTTC. It is translated as CASSVRQGGSKNIQYF.

This rearrangement joins TRBV5-1 to TRBJ2-7; D may be TRBD1 (6 bases). From germline, CDR1 is SGHRS and CDR2 YFSETQ. The V end lost 6 bases, the J end lost 0 bases, and 10 bases lay between the germline ends. The CDR3 spans 13 residues. The CDR3 DNA follows: TGCGCCAGCACACAGGGTCCCTCCTACGAGCAGTACTTC. Its protein is CASTQGPSYEQYF.

The CDR3 loop is CATSTVTNTEAFF. The CDR3 DNA sequence: TGCGCCACCTCGACAGTGACGAACACTGAAGCTTTCTTT. The genes are TRBV5-1 and TRBJ1-1; the D gene is possibly TRBD1 (5 bases). The CDR3 has 13 amino acids. The germline gives CDR1 SGHRS, CDR2 YFSETQ. Trimming pared 9 bases from V and 1 base from J, leaving 13 bases between.

The chain is built from TRBV27 and TRBJ2-4; maybe TRBD1 (7 bases). This CDR3 is built from 16 residues. The V and J ends lost 5 bases and 5 bases respectively, with 19 bases between them. Looked up from germline, CDR1 is MNHEY and CDR2 is SMNVEV (reference sequence). CDR3 DNA sequence: TGTGCCAGCAGTACCTTTTCGTTCAGGGGGGAAAACATTCAGTACTTC. Translated, it gives CASSTFSFRGENIQYF.

This chain connects TRBV6-1 to TRBJ2-3; possible D gene TRBD2, 5 bases. V was cut by 5 bases and J by 3 bases, with 15 bases left in between. In germline, CDR1 is MNHNS, CDR2 SASEGT. The CDR3 length is 15 residues. This chain's CDR3 is CASSTRAVQTDTQYF. For the CDR3, the DNA is TGTGCCAGCAGTACTAGGGCGGTGCAGACAGATACGCAGTATTTT.

DNA for the CDR3: TGTGCCAGCAGTGAAGAAATAGCCCCCATGGACATTCAGTACTTC. Translating gives CASSEEIAPMDIQYF. This chain joins TRBV2 and TRBJ2-4; D is uncertain. Germline V gene data show CDR1 as SNHLY and CDR2 as FYNNEI. The CDR3 spans 15 residues. V shed 1 base and J shed 8 bases, with 15 bases lying between them.

The chain has TRBV29-1 and TRBJ1-1; D ambiguous. Per germline, CDR1 SQVTM and CDR2 ANQGSEA. V dropped 1 base and J dropped 9 bases, with 24 bases sitting between them. The CDR3 extends over 16 amino acids. The CDR3 reads CSVEGPLERLDEKAFF. CDR3 in DNA: TGCAGCGTTGAAGGTCCACTGGAAAGGCTAGACGAAAAAGCTTTCTTT.

In its sample, this clone was seen a few times. V and J are TRBV11-2 and TRBJ2-3, with 11 bases aligning to TRBD2. V gave up 0 bases and J gave up 7 bases; unmatched junction bases: 12. The germline CDR1 and CDR2 sequences are SGHAT and FQNNGV. The CDR3 is 18 residues long. The CDR3 coding sequence is TGTGCCAGCAGCTTAGATTCCGGGCTAGCGGGGGGCTTTAATACGCAGTATTTT. Translating it yields CASSLDSGLAGGFNTQYF.

This clone was detected only a few times. The chain is built from TRBV2 and TRBJ1-5; D might be TRBD1 (5 bases). CDR1 is SNHLY and CDR2 is FYNNEI in the germline V gene. This CDR3 is 15 amino acids long. The V end was cut by 6 bases, the J end by 2 bases, with 14 bases between. CDR3 sequence reads: CASSQGKGGNQPQHF. In DNA form, the CDR3 reads TGTGCCAGCAGCCAGGGTAAAGGGGGCAATCAGCCCCAGCATTTT.

The J gene is TRBJ1-3, the V gene TRBV28; unclear D gene. The CDR3 spans 14 residues. Germline assignment: CDR1 MDHEN and CDR2 SYDVKM. V was pared by 8 bases and J by 0 bases, with 11 bases between. The CDR3 reads CASWETGSGNTIYF. The CDR3 bases are TGTGCCAGCTGGGAGACGGGCTCTGGAAACACCATATATTTT.

The genes are TRBV5-1 and TRBJ2-7; 9 nucleotides agree with TRBD1. CDR3 length: 15 residues. Germline assignment: CDR1 SGHRS and CDR2 YFSETQ. V trimming: 7 bases; J trimming: 5 bases; junction bases outside the gene matches: 13. DNA of the CDR3: TGCGCCAGCTGTCTCCCGGGACAGGGATTTAACGAGCAGTACTTC. It codes for CASCLPGQGFNEQYF.

The chain carries TRBV6-1 and TRBJ2-1, with 11 nucleotides matching TRBD2. The germline gives CDR1 MNHNS, CDR2 SASEGT. Trimming at V came to 5 bases and at J to 7 bases, leaving 7 bases not matched to a gene. There are 15 residues in the CDR3. CDR3 region: CASSSTSGEGNEQFF. DNA for the CDR3: TGTGCCAGCAGTTCGACTAGCGGGGAAGGTAATGAGCAGTTCTTC.